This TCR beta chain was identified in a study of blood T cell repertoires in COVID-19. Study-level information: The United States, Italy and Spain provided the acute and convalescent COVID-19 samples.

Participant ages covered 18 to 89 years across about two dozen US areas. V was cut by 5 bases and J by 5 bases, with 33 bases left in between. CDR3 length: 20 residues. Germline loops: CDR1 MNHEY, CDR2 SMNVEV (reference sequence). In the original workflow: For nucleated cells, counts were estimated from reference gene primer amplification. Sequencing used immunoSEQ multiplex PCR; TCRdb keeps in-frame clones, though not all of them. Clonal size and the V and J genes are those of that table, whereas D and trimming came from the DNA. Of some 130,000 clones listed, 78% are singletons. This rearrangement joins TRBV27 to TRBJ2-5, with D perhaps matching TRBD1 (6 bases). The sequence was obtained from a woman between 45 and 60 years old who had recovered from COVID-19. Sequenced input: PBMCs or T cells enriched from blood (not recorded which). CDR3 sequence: CASSPIPHTGTLPRYETQYF. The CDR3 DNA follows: TGTGCCAGCAGTCCGATCCCCCACACCGGGACACTTCCTCGGTACGAGACCCAGTACTTC.